The 11 T cell receptor beta chains given below trace back to one sample, sequenced in a study of blood T cell repertoires in COVID-19. The repertoire was sequenced with immunoSEQ multiplex PCR; TCRdb's copy has only in-frame clones and lacks some. The sample lists 200,000 to 300,000 clones; 80% to 90% were seen once. The specimen was peripheral blood. The origin of the receptors is an elderly woman with COVID-19, enrolled during active disease.

This rearrangement joins TRBV27 to TRBJ1-4; D unclear. V lost 5 bases and J 1 base, leaving 8 bases between the germline ends. There are 14 residues in the CDR3. Germline CDR1 MNHEY, CDR2 SMNVEV (reference sequence). This CDR3 is CASSLDRTNEKLFF. In DNA, the CDR3 is TGTGCCAGCAGTCTTGATAGAACTAATGAAAAACTGTTTTTT.

The chain recombines TRBV4-2 with TRBJ2-5; D remains unclear. V lost 0 bases and J lost 7, with 15 bases in between. Germline loops: CDR1 LGHNA, CDR2 YNFKEQ. The CDR3 covers 15 residues. In nucleotides, the CDR3 is TGTGCCAGCAGCCAAGAAATGCGGCTAGTAGGGACCCAGTACTTC. Protein product: CASSQEMRLVGTQYF.

The chain uses TRBV28 and TRBJ2-6; tentatively, D is TRBD2 (6 bases). In germline, CDR1 is MDHEN, CDR2 SYDVKM. This CDR3 spans 17 amino acids. Trimming removed 3 bases at V and 1 base at J, with 13 bases between. The CDR3 spells CASSFDVRGSGANVLTF. Here the CDR3 DNA reads TGTGCCAGCAGTTTCGATGTCCGGGGGTCTGGGGCCAACGTCCTGACTTTC.

The genes are TRBV3-1 (or the pseudogene TRBV3-2) and TRBJ1-1, with D possibly being TRBD1 (5 bases). CDR1 is LGHDT and CDR2 is YNNKEL in the germline V gene (reference sequence). The CDR3 has 14 amino acids. V dropped 4 bases and J dropped 6 bases, with 15 bases sitting between them. CDR3 nucleotides: TGTGCCAGCAGCCTCCAGTCGGGGGAGGCTGAAGCTTTCTTT. This gives the protein CASSLQSGEAEAFF.

The chain employs TRBV27 and TRBJ2-7; 14 nucleotides align to TRBD2. The CDR3 has 14 amino acids. CDR1 is MNHEY, CDR2 SMNVEV, per germline (reference sequence). The J segment lost 5 bases and the V segment lost 4 bases, leaving 1 base of the junction unmatched. Here the CDR3 reads CASSSGLAGDEQYF. The CDR3 DNA follows: TGTGCCAGCAGTTCGGGACTAGCGGGGGACGAGCAGTACTTC.

The chain links TRBV27 to TRBJ2-3; 9 bases are shared with TRBD2. Germline V gene sequence: CDR1 MNHEY, CDR2 SMNVEV (reference sequence). Trimming cost V 3 bases and J 0 bases; bases outside gene matches: 4. CDR3 length: 16 residues. CDR3 DNA sequence: TGTGCCAGCAGTTTTCGACTAGCGGATAGCACAGATACGCAGTATTTT. Amino acid sequence: CASSFRLADSTDTQYF.

This clone is a singleton in its sample. The chain employs TRBV7-9 and TRBJ1-2, with D possibly matching TRBD1 (5 bases). Germline values: CDR1 SEHNR, CDR2 FQNEAQ (reference sequence). V dropped 4 bases and J dropped 1 base, with 10 bases sitting between them. The CDR3 consists of 14 residues. CDR3 bases: TGTGCCAGCAGCTCCCAGGGAAATAACTATGGCTACACCTTC. As protein: CASSSQGNNYGYTF.

The genes are TRBV30 and TRBJ2-2; 12 bases match TRBD2. This CDR3 comprises 15 residues. Looked up from germline, CDR1 is GTSNPN and CDR2 is SVGIG (reference sequence). The V segment lost 3 bases and the J segment 4 bases; nucleotides outside the gene matches: 3. CDR3 bases: TGTGCCTGGAGACTAGCGGGAGGCTTCACCGGGGAGCTGTTTTTT. Encoded protein: CAWRLAGGFTGELFF.

The J gene is TRBJ1-1, the V gene TRBV11-2, with D maybe TRBD1 (5 bases). Germline V lookup: CDR1 SGHAT, CDR2 FQNNGV. The CDR3 extends over 13 amino acids. The ends were cut back, 6 bases at V and 7 bases at J, with 15 bases in the middle. CDR3 DNA sequence: TGTGCCAGCAGGGCAAGGAGGGGCGGTGAAGCTTTCTTT. This gives the protein CASRARRGGEAFF.

The chain recombines TRBV5-1 with TRBJ1-1; 7 bases map to TRBD1. Losses at the gene ends were 8 bases for V and 0 bases for J; bases not matched to a gene: 25. This CDR3 has 20 amino acids. Germline CDR1 reads SGHRS; CDR2 reads YFSETQ. The CDR3 reads CASRKYPPGDRVIMNTEAFF. CDR3 DNA sequence: TGCGCCAGTAGGAAATACCCACCCGGCGACAGGGTGATTATGAACACTGAAGCTTTCTTT.

The chain joins TRBV4-1 to TRBJ1-4; TRBD1 might be the D (6 bases). CDR1 MGHRA and CDR2 YSYEKL come from the germline V gene. CDR3 length equals 15 residues. With 5 bases removed from V and 10 bases from J, the gap between germline ends came to 20 bases. In DNA form, the CDR3 reads TGCGCCAGCAGCAGAGAGGGAGGGGGGGGAATAAAACTGTTTTTT. Encoded protein: CASSREGGGGIKLFF.